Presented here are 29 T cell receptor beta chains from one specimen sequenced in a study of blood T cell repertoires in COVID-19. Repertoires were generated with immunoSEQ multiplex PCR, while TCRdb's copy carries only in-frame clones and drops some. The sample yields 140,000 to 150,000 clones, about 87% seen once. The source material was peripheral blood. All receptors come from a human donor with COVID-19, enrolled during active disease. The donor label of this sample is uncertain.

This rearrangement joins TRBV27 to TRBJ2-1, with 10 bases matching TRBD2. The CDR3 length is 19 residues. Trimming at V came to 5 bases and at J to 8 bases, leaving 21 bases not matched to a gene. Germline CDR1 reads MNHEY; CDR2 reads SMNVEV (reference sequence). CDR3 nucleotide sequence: TGTGCCAGCAGTGACCCTTCGAAGAGCGGGGGGGCTGGGATTTATGAGCAGTTCTTC. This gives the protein CASSDPSKSGGAGIYEQFF.

The CDR3, as DNA: TGCAGTGCTAGTCTCCGGGCAGATACGCAGTATTTT. Amino acid sequence: CSASLRADTQYF. This chain uses TRBV20-1 with TRBJ2-3; no reliable D call. With 3 bases removed from V and 4 bases from J, the gap between germline ends came to 8 bases. Germline loops: CDR1 DFQATT, CDR2 SNEGSKA (reference sequence). The CDR3 extends over 12 amino acids.

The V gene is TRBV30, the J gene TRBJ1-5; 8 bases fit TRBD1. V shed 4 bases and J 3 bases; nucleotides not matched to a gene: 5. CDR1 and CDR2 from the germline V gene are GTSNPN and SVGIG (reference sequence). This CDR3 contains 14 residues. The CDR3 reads CAWNGQGANQPQHF. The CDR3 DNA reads TGTGCCTGGAATGGGCAGGGGGCCAATCAGCCCCAGCATTTT.

The CDR3 spells CASSQFASGSGYHEQFF. The DNA for the CDR3 is TGCGCCAGCAGTCAATTTGCTAGCGGGAGTGGGTACCATGAGCAGTTCTTC. The rearrangement uses TRBV23-1 and TRBJ2-1, with 10 bases matching TRBD2. TRBV23-1 is sorted into the ORF group, with uncertain function. The CDR3 is made up of 17 amino acids. V gave up 1 base and J gave up 8 bases; unmatched junction bases: 11.

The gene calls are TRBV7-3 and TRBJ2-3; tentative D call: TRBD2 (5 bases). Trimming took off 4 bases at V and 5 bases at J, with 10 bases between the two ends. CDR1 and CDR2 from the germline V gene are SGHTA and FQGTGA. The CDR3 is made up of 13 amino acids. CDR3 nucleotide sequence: TGTGCCAGCAGCTCCCTCGGAGGAGATACGCAGTATTTT. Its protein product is CASSSLGGDTQYF.

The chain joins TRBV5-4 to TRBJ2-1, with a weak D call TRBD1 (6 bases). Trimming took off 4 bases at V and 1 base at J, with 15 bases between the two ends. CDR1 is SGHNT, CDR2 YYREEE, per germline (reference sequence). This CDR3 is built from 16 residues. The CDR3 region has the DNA TGTGCCAGCAGCCCGCCGTGGCAGGGGTCCTACAATGAGCAGTTCTTC. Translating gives CASSPPWQGSYNEQFF. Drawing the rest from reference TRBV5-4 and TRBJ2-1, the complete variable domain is ETGVTQSPTHLIKTRGQQVTLRCSSQSGHNTVSWYQQALGQGPQFIFQYYREEENGRGNFPPRFSGLQFPNYSSELNVNALELDDSALYLCASSPPWQGSYNEQFFGPGTRLTVL.

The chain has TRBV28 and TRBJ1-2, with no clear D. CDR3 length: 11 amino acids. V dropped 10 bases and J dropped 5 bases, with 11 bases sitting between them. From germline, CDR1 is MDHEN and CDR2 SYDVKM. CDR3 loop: CAIVEEYGYTF. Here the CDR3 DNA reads TGTGCCATCGTAGAGGAATATGGCTACACCTTC.

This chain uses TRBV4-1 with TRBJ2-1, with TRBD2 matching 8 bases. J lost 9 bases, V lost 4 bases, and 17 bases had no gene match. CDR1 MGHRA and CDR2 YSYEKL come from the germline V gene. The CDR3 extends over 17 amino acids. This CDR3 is CASSPPRTSWKSGEQFF. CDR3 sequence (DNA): TGCGCCAGCAGCCCTCCAAGGACTAGCTGGAAATCGGGTGAGCAGTTCTTC.

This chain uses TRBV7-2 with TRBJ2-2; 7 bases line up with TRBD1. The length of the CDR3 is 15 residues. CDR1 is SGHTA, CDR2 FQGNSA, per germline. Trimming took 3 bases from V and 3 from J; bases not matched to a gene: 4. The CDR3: CASSFRDRDTGELFF. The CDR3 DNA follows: TGTGCCAGCAGCTTCCGGGACAGAGACACCGGGGAGCTGTTTTTT.

The CDR3 DNA follows: TGTGCCATCAGTGAGGGAGTTGGAGAGACCCAGTACTTC. It encodes CAISEGVGETQYF. This chain uses TRBV10-3 with TRBJ2-5; D gene ambiguous. The CDR3 sequence is 13 residues long. Germline lookup yields CDR1 ENHRY and CDR2 SYGVKD. With 2 bases removed from V and 4 bases from J, the gap between germline ends came to 8 bases.

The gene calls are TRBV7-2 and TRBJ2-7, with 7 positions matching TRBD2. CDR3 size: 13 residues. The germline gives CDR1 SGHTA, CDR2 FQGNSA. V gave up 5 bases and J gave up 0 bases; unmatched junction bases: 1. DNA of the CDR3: TGTGCCAGCAGCCCGGGAGGCTCCTACGAGCAGTACTTC. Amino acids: CASSPGGSYEQYF.

As DNA, the CDR3 is TGCGCCAGCAGTGAGGGGCTCGGGGACATTCAGTACTTC. Protein product: CASSEGLGDIQYF. The chain combines TRBV10-1 with TRBJ2-4, with TRBD2 as a possible D gene (5 bases). With 2 bases removed from V and 8 bases from J, the gap between germline ends came to 10 bases. The germline V gene has CDR1 WNHNN and CDR2 SYGVQD (reference sequence). The CDR3 runs to 13 residues.

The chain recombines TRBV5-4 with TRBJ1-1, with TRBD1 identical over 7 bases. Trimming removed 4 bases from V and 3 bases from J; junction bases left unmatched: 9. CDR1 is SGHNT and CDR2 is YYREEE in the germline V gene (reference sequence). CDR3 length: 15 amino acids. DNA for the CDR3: TGTGCCAGCAGCCCCCCCTTAGGGGGCGACACTGAAGCTTTCTTT. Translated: CASSPPLGGDTEAFF.

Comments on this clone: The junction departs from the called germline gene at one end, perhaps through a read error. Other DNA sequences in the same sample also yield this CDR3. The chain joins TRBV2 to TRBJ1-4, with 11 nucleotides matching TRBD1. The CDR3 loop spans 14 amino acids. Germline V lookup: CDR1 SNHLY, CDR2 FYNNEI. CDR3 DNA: TGCGCCAGCAGTCCCCGGGACAGGGGGGAAAAACTGTTTTTT. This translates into CASSPRDRGEKLFF.

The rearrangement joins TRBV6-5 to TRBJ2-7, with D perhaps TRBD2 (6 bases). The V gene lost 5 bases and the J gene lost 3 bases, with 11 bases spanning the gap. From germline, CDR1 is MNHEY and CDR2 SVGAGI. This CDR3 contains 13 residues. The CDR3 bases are TGTGCCAGCAGTAGGGACTGGAGCTACGAGCAGTACTTC. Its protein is CASSRDWSYEQYF.

CDR3 DNA: TGTGCCAGTAGTTTTCAGGGGGTTGGTGAAAAACTGTTTTTT. Translated, it gives CASSFQGVGEKLFF. V usage is TRBV19 and J usage is TRBJ1-4; TRBD1 agrees at 7 bases. The CDR3 totals 14 residues. The germline V gene encodes CDR1 LNHDA and CDR2 SQIVND (reference sequence). With V trimmed by 5 bases and J by 7 bases, 7 bases remained unmatched.

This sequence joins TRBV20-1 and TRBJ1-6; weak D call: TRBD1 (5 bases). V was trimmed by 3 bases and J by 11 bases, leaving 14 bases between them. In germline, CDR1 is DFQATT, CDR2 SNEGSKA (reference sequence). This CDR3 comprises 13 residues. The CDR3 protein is CSASGAVNAPLHF. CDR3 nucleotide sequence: TGCAGTGCTAGTGGGGCAGTAAACGCACCCCTCCACTTT.

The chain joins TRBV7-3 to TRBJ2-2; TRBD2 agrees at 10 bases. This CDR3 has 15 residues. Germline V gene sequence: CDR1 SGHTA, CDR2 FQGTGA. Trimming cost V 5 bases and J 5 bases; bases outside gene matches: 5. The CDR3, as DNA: TGTGCCAGCAGCACTAGCGGGATTGGTACCGGGGAGCTGTTTTTT. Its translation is CASSTSGIGTGELFF.

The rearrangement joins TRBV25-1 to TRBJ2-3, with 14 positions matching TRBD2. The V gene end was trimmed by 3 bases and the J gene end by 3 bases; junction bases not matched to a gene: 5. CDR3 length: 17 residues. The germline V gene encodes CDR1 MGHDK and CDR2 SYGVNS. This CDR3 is CASSEETSGGVTDTQYF. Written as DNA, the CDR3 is TGTGCCAGCAGTGAGGAGACTAGCGGGGGGGTAACAGATACGCAGTATTTT.

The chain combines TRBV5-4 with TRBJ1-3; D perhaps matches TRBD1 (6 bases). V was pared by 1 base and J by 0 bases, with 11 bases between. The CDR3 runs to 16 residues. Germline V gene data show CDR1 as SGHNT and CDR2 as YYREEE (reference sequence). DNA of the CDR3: TGTGCCAGCAGCTTGACAGGGCCGCCCTCTGGAAACACCATATATTTT. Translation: CASSLTGPPSGNTIYF.

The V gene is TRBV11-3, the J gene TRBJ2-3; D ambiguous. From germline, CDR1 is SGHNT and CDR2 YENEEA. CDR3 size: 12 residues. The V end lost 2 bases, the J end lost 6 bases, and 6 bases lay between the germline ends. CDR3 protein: CASSLSFDTQYF. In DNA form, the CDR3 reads TGTGCCAGCAGCTTAAGCTTCGATACGCAGTATTTT.

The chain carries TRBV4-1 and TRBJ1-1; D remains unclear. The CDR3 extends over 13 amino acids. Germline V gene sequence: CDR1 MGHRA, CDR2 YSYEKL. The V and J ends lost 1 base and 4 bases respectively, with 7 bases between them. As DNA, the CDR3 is TGCGCCAGCAGCCAAGGGGCGCCCACTGAAGCTTTCTTT. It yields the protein CASSQGAPTEAFF.

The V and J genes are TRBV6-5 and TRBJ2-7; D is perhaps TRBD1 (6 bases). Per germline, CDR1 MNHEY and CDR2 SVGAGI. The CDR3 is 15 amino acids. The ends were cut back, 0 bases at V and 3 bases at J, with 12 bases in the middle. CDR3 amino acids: CASSYSAQGSYEQYF. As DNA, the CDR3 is TGTGCCAGCAGTTACTCGGCCCAGGGGAGCTACGAGCAGTACTTC.

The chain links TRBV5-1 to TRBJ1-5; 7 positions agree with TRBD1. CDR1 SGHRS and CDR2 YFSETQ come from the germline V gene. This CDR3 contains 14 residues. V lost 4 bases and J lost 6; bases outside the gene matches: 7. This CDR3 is CASSPRTGGQPQHF. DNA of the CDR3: TGCGCCAGCAGCCCCAGGACAGGCGGTCAGCCCCAGCATTTT.

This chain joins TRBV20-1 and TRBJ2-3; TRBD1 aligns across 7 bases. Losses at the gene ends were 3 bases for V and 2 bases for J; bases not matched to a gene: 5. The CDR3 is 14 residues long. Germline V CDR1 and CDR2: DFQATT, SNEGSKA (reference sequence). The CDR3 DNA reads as TGCAGTGCTAGTCGGGGACAGTTCACAGATACGCAGTATTTT. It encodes CSASRGQFTDTQYF.

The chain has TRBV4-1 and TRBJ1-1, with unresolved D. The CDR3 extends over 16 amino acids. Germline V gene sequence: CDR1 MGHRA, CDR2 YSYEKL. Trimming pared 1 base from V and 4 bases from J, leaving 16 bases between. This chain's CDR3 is CASSQVHTVDATEAFF. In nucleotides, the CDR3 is TGCGCCAGCAGCCAAGTACATACAGTGGATGCCACTGAAGCTTTCTTT.

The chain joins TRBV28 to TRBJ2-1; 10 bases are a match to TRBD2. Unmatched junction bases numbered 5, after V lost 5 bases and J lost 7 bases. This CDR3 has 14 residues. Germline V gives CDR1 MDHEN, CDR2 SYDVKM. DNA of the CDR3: TGTGCCAGCAGTGATAGCGGGAGGAAAAATGAGCAGTTCTTC. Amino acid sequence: CASSDSGRKNEQFF.

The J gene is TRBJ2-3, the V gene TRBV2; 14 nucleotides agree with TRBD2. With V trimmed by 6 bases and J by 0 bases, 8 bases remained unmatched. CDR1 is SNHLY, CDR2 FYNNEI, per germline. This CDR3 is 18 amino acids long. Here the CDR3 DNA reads TGTGCCAGCAGCTGGGGGACTAGCGGGAGCCTAAGCACAGATACGCAGTATTTT. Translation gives CASSWGTSGSLSTDTQYF.

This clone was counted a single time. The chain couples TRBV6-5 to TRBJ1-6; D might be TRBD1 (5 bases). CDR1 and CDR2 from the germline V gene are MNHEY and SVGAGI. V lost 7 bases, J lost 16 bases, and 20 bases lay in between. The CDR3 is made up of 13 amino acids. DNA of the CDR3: TGTGCCAGCACCCAGGACCGAGGCGGGGGGCTCCACTTT. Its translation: CASTQDRGGGLHF.